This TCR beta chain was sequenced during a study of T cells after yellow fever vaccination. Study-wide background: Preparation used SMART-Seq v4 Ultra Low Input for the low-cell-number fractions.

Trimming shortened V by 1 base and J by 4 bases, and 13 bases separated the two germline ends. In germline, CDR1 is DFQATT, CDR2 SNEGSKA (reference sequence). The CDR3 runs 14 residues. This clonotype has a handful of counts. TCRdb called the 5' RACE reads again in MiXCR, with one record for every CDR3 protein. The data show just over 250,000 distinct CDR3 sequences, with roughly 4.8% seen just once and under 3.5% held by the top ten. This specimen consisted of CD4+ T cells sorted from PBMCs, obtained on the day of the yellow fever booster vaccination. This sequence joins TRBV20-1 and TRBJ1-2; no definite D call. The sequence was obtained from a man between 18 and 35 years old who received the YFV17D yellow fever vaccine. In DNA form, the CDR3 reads TGCAGTGCTAGAGTTGAAGACCTTAGCTATGGCTACACCTTC. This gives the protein CSARVEDLSYGYTF.